This T cell receptor beta chain was sequenced for a study of glioma-infiltrating T cells (TCRdb year 2016). In terms of the full investigation: Low-grade gliomas were WHO grade II oligodendrogliomas or astrocytomas, and glioblastomas were WHO grade IV tumors sampled at initial rather than recurrent diagnosis. Dexamethasone was administered to glioma patients for six or fewer days before surgery. Sequencing coverage of about 4.5- to 10-fold of 900,000 to 1,000,000 peripheral T cells was targeted for blood libraries. Glioma tissue, non-neoplastic brain tissue and matched peripheral blood mononuclear cells were used as sources from which TCR alpha- and beta-chain repertoires were sequenced. Each tissue-infiltrating repertoire was compared with the same patient's peripheral blood repertoire to measure divergence between tissue and blood T-cell populations. The paired cohort was made up of three low-grade glioma patients, under ten primary glioblastoma patients and three non-glioma patients who contributed non-neoplastic brain tissue. Points the paper makes about the study in general: Only a very small number of CDR3 sequences turned up in both tissue and blood, a result put down to high CDR3 diversity combined with limited sampling. In non-neoplastic patients, VJ-independent divergence between tissue and blood fell below expectation, whereas in all gliomas, and especially in low-grade gliomas, the divergence rose above expectation. The group comparisons were based on small numbers of patients: three non-neoplastic, three low-grade glioma and several glioblastoma patients. Patients with low tissue-blood divergence were marked by a signature set of shared blood CDR3 motifs, and that set was depleted in highly divergent patients.

TCR alpha and beta CDR3 regions were amplified with the iRepertoire nested amplicon-rescue multiplex PCR (arm-PCR) platform from RNA. The input for one-step reverse transcription and amplification was about 90-450 ng of tissue mRNA or PBMC total RNA. Following bead purification, Illumina adapters were added by a secondary multiplex PCR, and libraries between 200 and 400 bp were gel-purified. Demultiplexing relied on internal 6-nucleotide barcodes carried by the libraries. The libraries were sequenced on an Illumina MiSeq using 2x220 or 2x250 nucleotide paired-end reads. On the authors' methods: Paired reads were merged using FLASH 1.2.11 and aligned with BWA-MEM to the GRCh37 human genome, and TRA and TRB reads were then extracted. V and J assignment used an IMGT-derived reference of cassette sequences and CDR3 motifs that included pseudogenes. Reads were translated in three frames, and productive CDR3s were defined as those with a C...FGXG motif and no stop codons. Unique combinations of V-J cassette pair and CDR3 amino acid sequence were defined as clonotypes. Hamming distance filtering was applied to reads, with thresholds set by the sequence error rate of each sample in mapped regions. TCRdb reworked the public reads: Q25 trimming with fastp, MiXCR clone assembly, productive beta chains retained. Identical CDR3 protein sequences are pooled into one entry, listed with their most common genes and DNA. The V and J calls follow TCRdb's processing rather than the paper's. Counted in this sample were around 350,000 distinct CDR3 sequences; about two fifths of them appeared once. The top ten constitute around 12% of the sample.

Surgical brain or tumor specimens were cryofrozen in liquid nitrogen immediately after resection, and peripheral blood cells were collected concurrently. V is cut back by 4 bases and J by 1 base, with 5 bases in the junction unmatched. Sequences MNHEY (CDR1) and SMNVEV (CDR2) are obtained from the germline V gene (reference sequence). The CDR3 spans 16 residues, from the cysteine through the phenylalanine. The kept DNA is CDR3 alone, 48 bases in frame from the first base. This clonotype was recorded many times. Its cognate antigen has yet to be identified. Base qualities are not provided; no much larger clone lies one nucleotide away.

The sequencing input was glioma tissue, nonneoplastic brain tissue, or PBMCs (not recorded which). This receptor was identified in a human donor with low-grade glioma or glioblastoma, undergoing nonglioma brain surgery, or in good health (not recorded which). The chain was built from TRBV27 and TRBJ2-5, with TRBD1 identical over 11 junction bases. The nucleotides read TGTGCCAGCAGTTCACTCGGACAGGGGGCCCAAGAGACCCAGTACTTC. It specifies CASSSLGQGAQETQYF.